The clone carrying this TCR beta chain has more than one count but fewer than ten. This entry is derived from a study of T cell responses to AZD1222 COVID-19 vaccine. The data were produced by immunoSEQ multiplex PCR, yet TCRdb's version contains in-frame clones alone and is incomplete. The sample yields over 140,000 clones, 80% to 95% seen once. CDR3 length: 16 residues. The V call is TRBV1, the J call TRBJ2-1; the D call in the table, TRBD2, was not verified against the DNA. TRBV1 constitutes a pseudogene. This material consisted of peripheral blood, taken on day 0 of AZD1222 vaccination. The TCR comes from an adult in good health. The CDR3 region is CTSSQSRRDGYNEQFF. CDR3 sequence (DNA): TGCACCAGCAGCCAGAGTCGGAGGGATGGATACAATGAGCAGTTCTTC.